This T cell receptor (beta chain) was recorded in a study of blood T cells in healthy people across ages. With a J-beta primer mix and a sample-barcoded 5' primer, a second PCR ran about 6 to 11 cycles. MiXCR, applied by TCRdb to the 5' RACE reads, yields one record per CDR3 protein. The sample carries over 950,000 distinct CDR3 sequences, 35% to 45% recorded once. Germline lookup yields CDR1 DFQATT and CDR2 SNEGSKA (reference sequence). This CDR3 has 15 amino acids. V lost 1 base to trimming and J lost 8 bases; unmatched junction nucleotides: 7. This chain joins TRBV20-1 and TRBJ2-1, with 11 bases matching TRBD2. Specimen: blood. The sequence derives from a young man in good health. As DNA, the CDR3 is TGCAGTGCTAGAGCTAGTAGCGGGGGGGCACATGAGCAGTTCTTC. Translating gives CSARASSGGAHEQFF.